The clone carrying this T cell receptor (beta chain) was seen more than once but under ten times. As yet, its antigen is unknown. Documented treatment: oral pan-JAK inhibitor, 5-10 mg twice daily. These data are taken from a study of CD8+ T cells in alopecia areata. Study at large: Treated patients took oral tofacitinib at 5 to 10 mg twice daily. Severity among treated patients was scored by the percentage of scalp area affected.

Investigators isolated RNA and reverse transcribed it into cDNA to act as the sequencing template. The table came from immunoSEQ multiplex PCR; TCRdb's copy has only in-frame clones and leaves some out. The sample has some 200,000 clones, about three fifths seen once. This CDR3 is built from 15 residues. Germline V gene data show CDR1 as SGHNT and CDR2 as YYREEE (reference sequence). With 0 bases removed from V and 4 bases from J, the gap between germline ends came to 13 bases. Study findings and constraints: Expanded CD8+ clones among the top 100, and scalp clonality, were significantly decreased by tofacitinib. The study found that many expanded lesional clones persisted in scalp and blood during tofacitinib.

This chain uses TRBV5-4 with TRBJ1-2, with D uncertain. The receptor comes from a human donor with alopecia areata. The input for sequencing was CD4+ T cells sorted from blood, taken at week 24, from a patient treated with tofacitinib. The CDR3 is CASSLEEGAIYGYTF. CDR3 bases: TGTGCCAGCAGCTTGGAGGAGGGTGCGATCTATGGCTACACCTTC.